These 27 T cell receptor beta chains were all obtained from the same sample, sequenced in a study of T cell responses to AZD1222 COVID-19 vaccine. Sequencing was performed with immunoSEQ multiplex PCR; in TCRdb, only in-frame clones are kept and a portion is missing. Of roughly 120,000 clones in the sample, less than 90% were seen once. Sequencing used peripheral blood, obtained on day 0 of AZD1222 vaccination. Receptors originate from an adult in good health.

The CDR3 coding sequence is TGTGCCAGCAGCACCGAGTGGAGGGGGGAGACCCAGTACTTC. Translating it yields CASSTEWRGETQYF. The chain uses TRBV3-1 (or the pseudogene TRBV3-2) and TRBJ2-5, with D perhaps being TRBD1 or TRBD2 (6 bases each). V dropped 5 bases and J dropped 5 bases, with 15 bases sitting between them. The V gene's germline CDR1 is LGHDT and CDR2 YNNKEL (reference sequence). The CDR3 spans 14 residues.

The V gene is TRBV2, the J gene TRBJ1-2; weak D call: TRBD1 (5 bases). Trimming removed 6 bases at V and 5 bases at J, with 22 bases between. CDR1 and CDR2 (germline): SNHLY, FYNNEI. The CDR3 extends over 16 amino acids. The CDR3 here is CASRDRIARGSYGYTF. The CDR3 DNA is TGTGCCAGCAGGGACCGGATTGCCCGGGGCAGTTATGGCTACACCTTC.

This clone showed up just once. The chain couples TRBV28 to TRBJ1-6; a weak D match, TRBD1 (6 bases). Trimming took off 8 bases at V and 7 bases at J, with 15 bases between the two ends. Germline values: CDR1 MDHEN, CDR2 SYDVKM. There are 14 residues in the CDR3. CDR3 nucleotide sequence: TGTGCCAGCGGTCCCCGACAGGAAAATTCACCCCTCCACTTT. It encodes CASGPRQENSPLHF.

The DNA of the CDR3 is TGTGCCAGCAGCGTAGATCGGACACCTAACTATGGCTACACCTTC. This gives the protein CASSVDRTPNYGYTF. This chain links TRBV9 with TRBJ1-2; possible D gene TRBD1, 5 bases. Trimming left V 0 bases short and J 0 bases short, with 9 bases between. The CDR3 runs to 15 residues. Germline values: CDR1 SGDLS, CDR2 YYNGEE.

V and J are TRBV9 and TRBJ1-2; 7 nucleotides match TRBD1. This CDR3 is 15 amino acids long. Trimming removed 3 bases from V and 5 bases from J; junction bases left unmatched: 10. The V gene's germline CDR1 is SGDLS and CDR2 YYNGEE. The CDR3 DNA follows: TGTGCCAGCAGCGCCACAGGGGATCCCTATTATGGCTACACCTTC. Residues: CASSATGDPYYGYTF.

The chain uses TRBV7-9 and TRBJ2-5; TRBD1 agrees at 8 bases. The CDR3 loop spans 16 amino acids. Germline CDR1 and CDR2: SEHNR and FQNEAQ (reference sequence). The J segment lost 2 bases and the V segment lost 5 bases, leaving 10 bases of the junction unmatched. CDR3 region: CASSHGQGGGQETQYF. The CDR3 DNA sequence: TGTGCCAGCAGCCACGGACAGGGCGGAGGGCAAGAGACCCAGTACTTC.

The chain combines TRBV24-1 with TRBJ1-2; the D is unclear. The CDR3 sequence is 14 residues long. Germline V lookup: CDR1 KGHDR, CDR2 SFDVKD. Between the trimmed V and J ends, which lost 0 bases and 8 bases, there was a span of 12 bases. CDR3 residues: CATSDLETGEGYTF. The CDR3 bases are TGTGCCACCAGTGATTTGGAGACCGGGGAGGGCTACACCTTC.

The chain has TRBV6-2 or TRBV6-3 and TRBJ2-5; no clear D gene. CDR3 length equals 11 residues. The V and J ends lost 5 bases and 7 bases respectively, with 8 bases between them. CDR1 is MNHEY, CDR2 SVGEGT, per germline. This CDR3 reads CASSPEGTQYF. Written as DNA, the CDR3 is TGTGCCAGCAGTCCCGAAGGGACCCAGTACTTC.

The chain uses TRBV7-9 and TRBJ2-3; 8 nucleotides line up with TRBD2. The germline CDR1 and CDR2 sequences are SEHNR and FQNEAQ (reference sequence). The CDR3 totals 15 residues. V shed 3 bases and J 5 bases; nucleotides not matched to a gene: 7. CDR3 nucleotides: TGTGCCAGCAGCTTTTCCGGGGGGGTGGAAGATACGCAGTATTTT. Its protein product is CASSFSGGVEDTQYF.

The rearrangement links TRBV6-5 to TRBJ2-3; D remains ambiguous. This CDR3 contains 13 residues. The V gene's germline CDR1 is MNHEY and CDR2 SVGAGI. V lost 6 bases to trimming and J lost 1 base, with 8 bases between them. The CDR3: CASRPPRTDTQYF. The CDR3, as DNA: TGTGCCAGCAGGCCCCCCCGCACAGATACGCAGTATTTT.

The V gene is TRBV4-2, the J gene TRBJ2-5; the D is unclear. Germline CDR1 reads LGHNA; CDR2 reads YNFKEQ. V lost 0 bases and J lost 5, with 13 bases in between. This CDR3 contains 15 residues. The CDR3 spells CASSQDPGGSETQYF. CDR3 nucleotide sequence: TGTGCCAGCAGCCAAGATCCGGGTGGGTCGGAGACCCAGTACTTC.

This chain connects TRBV20-1 to TRBJ2-7; D is undetermined. The CDR3 is 11 amino acids. The ends were cut back, 5 bases at V and 3 bases at J, with 8 bases in the middle. The germline gives CDR1 DFQATT, CDR2 SNEGSKA (reference sequence). Here the CDR3 DNA reads TGCAGTGCTCGAAAGGGCTACGAGCAGTACTTC. It is translated as CSARKGYEQYF.

The chain recombines TRBV30 with TRBJ1-6; no clear D gene. CDR1 and CDR2 from the germline V gene are GTSNPN and SVGIG (reference sequence). V lost 0 bases and J lost 6, with 9 bases in between. The CDR3 is 14 residues long. CDR3 in DNA: TGTGCCTGGAGTGTAGAAGGGCGTAATTCACCCCTCCACTTT. Its translation is CAWSVEGRNSPLHF. Variable domain in full (rest from reference TRBV30 and TRBJ1-6): SQTIHQWPATLVQPVGSPLSLECTVEGTSNPNLYWYRQAAGRGLQLLFYSVGIGQISSEVPQNLSASRPQDRQFILSSKKLLLSDSGFYLCAWSVEGRNSPLHFGNGTRLTVT.

The chain employs TRBV29-1 and TRBJ2-7; 9 bases agree with TRBD1. V was pared by 6 bases and J by 5 bases, with 8 bases of the junction left unmatched. The CDR3 is 13 amino acids. The V gene's germline CDR1 is SQVTM and CDR2 ANQGSEA. In DNA form, the CDR3 reads TGCAGCGTAGGACAGGGGCGCGGAGACGAGCAGTACTTC. Its translation is CSVGQGRGDEQYF.

The chain has TRBV7-2 and TRBJ2-7, with TRBD2 as a possible D gene (6 bases). Germline V CDR1 and CDR2: SGHTA, FQGNSA. V was shortened by 5 bases and J by 3 bases, with 17 bases between the two germline ends. CDR3 size: 15 residues. The CDR3 protein is CASSMGLAPGYEQYF. The CDR3, as DNA: TGTGCCAGCAGCATGGGACTTGCGCCCGGCTACGAGCAGTACTTC. The full variable domain, in which reference TRBV7-2 and TRBJ2-7 provide the parts outside the CDR3, is GAGVSQSPSNKVTEKGKDVELRCDPISGHTALYWYRQSLGQGLEFLIYFQGNSAPDKSGLPSDRFSAERTGGSVSTLTIQRTQQEDSAVYLCASSMGLAPGYEQYFGPGTRLTVT.

This chain connects TRBV29-1 to TRBJ2-7; D is unclear. V gave up 4 bases and J gave up 5 bases, with 15 bases separating them. The CDR3 is made up of 13 amino acids. Per the germline V gene, CDR1 is SQVTM and CDR2 is ANQGSEA. The CDR3 loop reads CSVAFGSLNEQYF. CDR3 DNA: TGCAGCGTTGCGTTTGGGTCTTTGAACGAGCAGTACTTC.

The chain links TRBV5-8 to TRBJ1-5; 7 bases line up with TRBD1. With V trimmed by 2 bases and J by 3 bases, 14 bases remained unmatched. Germline loops: CDR1 SGHTS, CDR2 YDEGEE. CDR3 length equals 18 residues. CDR3 residues: CASSFYPPRDSLNQPQHF. Here the CDR3 DNA reads TGTGCCAGCAGCTTTTACCCTCCCCGGGACAGCCTCAATCAGCCCCAGCATTTT.

The rearrangement joins TRBV19 to TRBJ1-2; no reliable D call. CDR3 length equals 14 residues. Between the trimmed V and J ends, which lost 11 bases and 0 bases, there was a span of 16 bases. CDR1 and CDR2 (germline): LNHDA, SQIVND (reference sequence). The CDR3 sequence: CASESRSTNYGYTF. The CDR3 coding sequence is TGTGCCTCAGAGTCTCGCAGCACTAACTATGGCTACACCTTC.

The rearrangement uses TRBV11-3 and TRBJ1-2; TRBD1 might be the D (6 bases). Germline assignment: CDR1 SGHNT and CDR2 YENEEA. The V and J ends lost 4 bases and 0 bases respectively, with 12 bases between them. This CDR3 has 15 amino acids. Here the CDR3 DNA reads TGTGCCAGCAGCTATACAGGGACCACTAACTATGGCTACACCTTC. Amino acids: CASSYTGTTNYGYTF.

The chain carries TRBV10-3 and TRBJ1-1, with D possibly TRBD1 on 5 matching bases. CDR3 size: 13 residues. Germline loops: CDR1 ENHRY, CDR2 SYGVKD. The V and J ends lost 11 bases and 5 bases respectively, with 18 bases between them. CDR3 DNA: TGTGCCTCGCTCCCGGGGGGAAGAACTGAAGCTTTCTTT. Its protein product is CASLPGGRTEAFF.

The chain has TRBV10-3 and TRBJ1-4, with a weak D call TRBD1 (5 bases). This CDR3 is built from 14 residues. Germline values: CDR1 ENHRY, CDR2 SYGVKD. The V end lost 10 bases, the J end lost 0 bases, and 12 bases lay between the germline ends. Here the CDR3 reads CATRTSSTNEKLFF. For the CDR3, the DNA is TGTGCCACCCGGACATCTTCAACTAATGAAAAACTGTTTTTT.

This clone was seen a few times. The V call is TRBV29-1, the J call TRBJ1-4, with D possibly matching TRBD1 (5 bases). The germline gives CDR1 SQVTM, CDR2 ANQGSEA. The CDR3 has 13 residues. Trimming left V 1 base short and J 8 bases short, with 11 bases between. The CDR3 loop is CSVEGQGDEKLFF. For the CDR3, the DNA is TGCAGCGTTGAAGGGCAGGGTGACGAAAAACTGTTTTTT.

The rearrangement joins TRBV9 to TRBJ1-4, with TRBD1 as a possible D gene (5 bases). Trimming shortened V by 3 bases and J by 6 bases, and 15 bases separated the two germline ends. Germline-derived CDR1 and CDR2 are SGDLS and YYNGEE. The CDR3 contains 15 residues. CDR3 in amino acids: CASSAQDSLDEKLFF. The CDR3 coding sequence is TGTGCCAGCAGCGCCCAAGACAGTCTCGATGAAAAACTGTTTTTT.

This chain joins TRBV6-5 and TRBJ1-4; D is perhaps TRBD1 (6 bases). Per the germline V gene, CDR1 is MNHEY and CDR2 is SVGAGI. Trimming took 1 base from V and 6 from J, leaving 9 bases between them. This CDR3 is built from 14 residues. This CDR3 is CASSYFRQDEKLFF. The CDR3 nucleotides read TGTGCCAGCAGTTACTTCCGACAGGATGAAAAACTGTTTTTT.

The CDR3 coding sequence is TGTGCCAGTAGTAGGCTAGCGGGAATACTTGAGCAGTTCTTC. It encodes CASSRLAGILEQFF. The V gene is TRBV19, the J gene TRBJ2-1; 9 nucleotides agree with TRBD2. There are 14 residues in the CDR3. With V trimmed by 4 bases and J by 9 bases, 7 bases remained unmatched. Germline V gives CDR1 LNHDA, CDR2 SQIVND (reference sequence).

This chain connects TRBV11-3 to TRBJ2-3; possibly TRBD2 for D (7 bases). The CDR3 totals 14 residues. CDR1 is SGHNT and CDR2 is YENEEA in the germline V gene. V gave up 5 bases and J gave up 2 bases, with 11 bases separating them. CDR3 residues: CASSRGAATDTQYF. Written as DNA, the CDR3 is TGTGCCAGCAGCCGGGGGGCCGCCACAGATACGCAGTATTTT.

The chain couples TRBV27 to TRBJ2-7; no clear D. With 0 bases removed from V and 2 bases from J, the gap between germline ends came to 11 bases. Germline V gene sequence: CDR1 MNHEY, CDR2 SMNVEV (reference sequence). CDR3 length: 15 amino acids. The CDR3: CASSLSVGRTYEQYF. The CDR3 DNA is TGTGCCAGCAGTTTATCCGTAGGAAGGACCTACGAGCAGTACTTC.